The 2 T cell receptor beta chains below come from one sample, sequenced in a study of metastatic and nonmetastatic thyroid tumors. No treatment of any kind had been given to any patient before thyroid surgery. TCRdb reassembled clones from the PCR reads with MiXCR. The sample carries 40,000 or so clones, 25% to 30% recorded once. The specimen sequenced was blood. Source of these receptors: a female donor with papillary thyroid cancer or a benign thyroid nodule (not recorded which). Some clones in this sample may be carry-over from other donors' samples.

In the case of this clone: The sample has other DNA sequences that encode this CDR3 too. The chain couples TRBV20-1 to TRBJ2-5; the D gene is possibly TRBD2 (7 bases). CDR3 length: 18 residues. With 0 bases removed from V and 5 bases from J, the gap between germline ends came to 25 bases. The germline V gene has CDR1 DFQATT and CDR2 SNEGSKA (reference sequence). In nucleotides, the CDR3 is TGCAGTGCTAGAGACTCGGGGGGCAGGGCTGGACTTGGGGAGACCCAGTACTTC. Translating gives CSARDSGGRAGLGETQYF.

The gene calls are TRBV4-3 and TRBJ1-1; D may be TRBD1 (5 bases). The germline V and J ends were trimmed by 0 bases and 3 bases, with 11 bases remaining between them. The CDR3 has 15 residues. Per the germline V gene, CDR1 is LGHNA and CDR2 is YSLEER. The CDR3 nucleotides are TGCGCCAGCAGCCAAGAGTACAGGTTTGACACTGAAGCTTTCTTT. Translation gives CASSQEYRFDTEAFF.